This T cell receptor beta chain was retrieved from a study of resident and recirculating memory T cells in vitiligo. CDR3 length: 15 residues. CDR1 and CDR2 (germline): SGHRS, YFSETQ. The junction had 7 bases not matched to a gene; V was cut back by 5 bases and J by 1 base. Sequencing was performed with immunoSEQ multiplex PCR; in TCRdb, only in-frame clones are kept and a portion is missing. The sample holds tens of thousands of clones, under 95% seen once. The source of this sequence is a male donor with vitiligo. This sequence joins TRBV5-1 and TRBJ1-1; 8 nucleotides match TRBD1. Sequencing was performed on blood. Here the CDR3 DNA reads TGCGCCAGCAGTGGACAGGGTCTTCCGAACACTGAAGCTTTCTTT. Amino acids: CASSGQGLPNTEAFF.